The clone carrying this T cell receptor (beta chain) was detected only a few times. What it recognizes is unknown. Expressed TCRB transcripts were sequenced because the entire RNA isolate underwent reverse transcription. Here immunoSEQ multiplex PCR was the method, and the copy in TCRdb shows in-frame clones only, minus some. The sample holds hundreds of thousands of clones, around 15% seen once. Germline V gene lookup returns CDR1 MNHEY and CDR2 SVGAGI. The V segment lost 10 bases and the J segment 5 bases; nucleotides outside the gene matches: 8. The CDR3 sequence is 14 residues long. This sample is drawn from a study of beta chain features in type 1 diabetes. Study-level results: Any HLA type influence on TCRB rearrangement was left unresolved here. Type 1 diabetes patients had VDJ junctions that carried fewer insertions and more deletions.

The source is a man in his thirties or forties in good health. The sample taken for sequencing was central memory CD4+ T cells from blood. The rearrangement joins TRBV6-5 to TRBJ2-2; 9 bases map to TRBD1. The CDR3 coding sequence is TGTGCCACCAAGGGGACAGGGAGGACCGGGGAGCTGTTTTTT. Protein product: CATKGTGRTGELFF.